This entry describes one T cell receptor beta chain. Its antigen is unknown. Primers included in the PCR were 60 Vbeta and 13 Jbeta primers. Only in-frame clones appear in the TCRdb table, and some are missing; sequencing was by immunoSEQ multiplex PCR. The sample's table shows 65,000 to 90,000 clones. These data originate in a study of cytomegalovirus exposure and HLA in healthy donors. General study points: The investigators catalogued 164 TCR beta chains as cytomegalovirus-associated.

With 4 bases removed from V and 2 bases from J, the gap between germline ends came to 12 bases. The CDR3 sequence is 15 residues long. In germline, CDR1 is MNHNS, CDR2 SASEGT. The receptor's source is a middle-aged man in good health and CMV-seronegative. The sequenced sample consisted of PBMCs. The chain uses TRBV6-1 and TRBJ1-5, with D maybe TRBD1 (6 bases). CDR3 nucleotides: TGTGCCAGCAGTGGAATTCACAGGGGCAATCAGCCCCAGCATTTT. Its translation is CASSGIHRGNQPQHF.